A selection of T cell receptor beta chains follows, all from one sample in a study of T cells after yellow fever vaccination. MiXCR was run by TCRdb on the 5' RACE reads, yielding one entry per CDR3 protein. Of a few hundred thousand distinct CDR3 sequences listed, about 19% are singletons. The specimen comprised PBMCs, sampled 15 days after the yellow fever booster vaccination. The receptors shown here come from a man aged 30-40 years who received the YFV17D yellow fever vaccine. Each CDR3 is given without its conserved first and last residue. The order of the fields is J gene, V gene, CDR3 protein.

J: TRBJ2-7; V: TRBV11-2; CDR3: ASSRGLREPYEQY
J: TRBJ2-3; V: TRBV6-1; CDR3: ASSQSLVGRTVRY
J: TRBJ2-5; V: TRBV7-2; CDR3: ASSLDVLVFGETQY
J: TRBJ2-5; V: TRBV5-4; CDR3: ASSSRGTRETQY
J: TRBJ2-2; V: TRBV5-4; CDR3: ASSPVGQGNTGELF
J: TRBJ2-7; V: TRBV9; CDR3: ASSSRVSHEQY
J: TRBJ2-3; V: TRBV29-1; CDR3: SVVGRMGTDTQY
J: TRBJ2-1; V: TRBV15; CDR3: ATSRDRGPNEQF
J: TRBJ2-7; V: TRBV20-1; CDR3: SAMVGGAFEQY
J: TRBJ1-5; V: TRBV30; CDR3: AYSGHPVSPQH
J: TRBJ2-5; V: TRBV9; CDR3: ASSVAGTGFGETQY
J: TRBJ2-3; V: TRBV5-1; CDR3: ASSPVGAGGAQTDTQY
J: TRBJ2-2; V: TRBV18; CDR3: ASSSLQGTGELF
J: TRBJ2-3; V: TRBV29-1; CDR3: SALGRGTDTQY
J: TRBJ2-7; V: TRBV7-2; CDR3: ASSPSRGFGWGEQY
J: TRBJ1-3; V: TRBV12-3/TRBV12-4; CDR3: ASSTVRSGNTIY
J: TRBJ1-6; V: TRBV4-3; CDR3: ASSTQGTNSPLH
J: TRBJ2-3; V: TRBV12-3/TRBV12-4; CDR3: ASSLPRTSGPSTQY
J: TRBJ2-2; V: TRBV3-1; CDR3: ASSQVPDMTGNTGELF
J: TRBJ2-1; V: TRBV12-3/TRBV12-4; CDR3: ASSSMTGGAYNEQF
J: TRBJ1-1; V: TRBV21-1; CDR3: ASSKDQDRLNTEAF
J: TRBJ1-4; V: TRBV5-4; CDR3: ASSLEGQGSERRKLF
J: TRBJ2-1; V: TRBV4-3; CDR3: ASSQVTGTSGSSYNEQF
J: TRBJ2-6; V: TRBV2; CDR3: ASSHRGRRANVLT
J: TRBJ1-6; V: TRBV6-1; CDR3: ATSSDGLNNSPLH
J: TRBJ2-3; V: TRBV11-2; CDR3: ASTSTTGATDTQY
J: TRBJ2-2; V: TRBV24-1; CDR3: ATSDQQGPPGELF
J: TRBJ1-6; V: TRBV6-4; CDR3: ASRPAMSSDSPLH
J: TRBJ2-3; V: TRBV5-1; CDR3: ASSLATGTADTQY
J: TRBJ2-3; V: TRBV15; CDR3: ATSRTRISTDTQY
J: TRBJ2-3; V: TRBV7-3; CDR3: ASSLWDHTDTQY
J: TRBJ2-1; V: TRBV7-2; CDR3: ASSSRTSGRPEQF
J: TRBJ2-3; V: TRBV5-4; CDR3: ASSLVGARTDTQY
J: TRBJ2-5; V: TRBV5-1; CDR3: ASSWRGSGTLMGETQY
J: TRBJ2-3; V: TRBV7-2; CDR3: ASSGGRHADTQY
J: TRBJ2-1; V: TRBV7-2; CDR3: ASSLFAARNEQF
J: TRBJ2-5; V: TRBV9; CDR3: ASSVEDSNETQY
J: TRBJ2-1; V: TRBV7-9; CDR3: ASSTGPGQGNNEQF
J: TRBJ1-1; V: TRBV5-1; CDR3: ASSLAWQGRSSTEAF
J: TRBJ1-5; V: TRBV7-2; CDR3: ASSLGLNQPQH
J: TRBJ2-7; V: TRBV18; CDR3: ASSPTLMEQY